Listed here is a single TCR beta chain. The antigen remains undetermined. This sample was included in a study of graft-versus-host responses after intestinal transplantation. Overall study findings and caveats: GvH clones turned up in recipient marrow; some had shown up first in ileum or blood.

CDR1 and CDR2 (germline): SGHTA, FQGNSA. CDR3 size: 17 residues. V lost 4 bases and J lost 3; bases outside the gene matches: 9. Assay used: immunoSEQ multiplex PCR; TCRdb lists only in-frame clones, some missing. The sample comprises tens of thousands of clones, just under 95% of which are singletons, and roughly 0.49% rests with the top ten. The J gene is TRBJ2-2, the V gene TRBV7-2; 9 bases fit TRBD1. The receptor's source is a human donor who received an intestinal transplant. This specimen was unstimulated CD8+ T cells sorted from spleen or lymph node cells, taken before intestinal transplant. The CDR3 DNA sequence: TGTGCCAGCAGCTCAGGACAGGGGATCTTGGACACCGGGGAGCTGTTTTTT. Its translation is CASSSGQGILDTGELFF.